A selection of T cell receptor beta chains follows, all from one sample in a study of T cells in Graves' hyperthyroidism and ophthalmopathy. TCRdb redid the calling of the multiplex PCR reads with MiXCR, one entry per CDR3 protein. The sample consists of hundreds of thousands of distinct CDR3 sequences, approximately 14% of them appearing once. Sequenced material: blood. The receptors here all came from a young woman with Graves' hyperthyroidism. Each CDR3 is given with its conserved first and last residue. D genes are given only for firm matches. Some rows mark clone size as missing; the rest say once, few, many or name a class of expanded clone.

J | V | D | size | DNA | CDR3
TRBJ2-2 | TRBV5-6 | NA | few | TGTGCCAGCAGCTTGAAGTGGGGGCTAGACACCGGGGAGCTGTTTTTT | CASSLKWGLDTGELFF
TRBJ2-1 | TRBV6-2/TRBV6-3 | TRBD2 | NA | TGTGCCAGCAGCCACACTAGCGGCCCCTACAATGAGCAGTTCTTC | CASSHTSGPYNEQFF
TRBJ2-7 | TRBV2 | TRBD2 | NA | TGTGCCAGCAGTGATCTGGCTAGCGGATTCTCCTACGAGCAGTACTTC | CASSDLASGFSYEQYF
TRBJ2-3 | TRBV6-2/TRBV6-3 | TRBD2 | few | TGTGCCAGCAGTCCCCGCCGCGGACTAGCGGGAGCCGGAGATACGCAGTATTTT | CASSPRRGLAGAGDTQYF
TRBJ1-6 | TRBV12-3/TRBV12-4 | NA | few | TGTGCCAGCAGTTCCGGGGACATCCTCTATAATTCACCCCTCCACTTT | CASSSGDILYNSPLHF
TRBJ2-5 | TRBV30 | NA | NA | TGTGCCTGGAGTACGGCAGGGTTCCAAGAGACCCAGTACTTC | CAWSTAGFQETQYF
TRBJ2-1 | TRBV2 | TRBD2 | many | TGTGCCAGCAGTGAAAGGACTAGCGGGCGCAATGAGCAGTTCTTC | CASSERTSGRNEQFF
TRBJ2-7 | TRBV4-2 | TRBD1 | NA | TGTGCCAGCAGCCAAACCGACAGGGATAGGTACGAGCAGTACTTC | CASSQTDRDRYEQYF
TRBJ2-3 | TRBV4-1 | NA | NA | TGCGCCAGCAGCCCTATGAACCCCACAGATACGCAGTATTTT | CASSPMNPTDTQYF
TRBJ1-5 | TRBV2 | NA | many | TGTGCCAGCAGTGAAATGGGGATCAATCAGCCCCAGCATTTT | CASSEMGINQPQHF
TRBJ2-3 | TRBV28 | TRBD1 | NA | TGTGCCAGCAGACAATCATCGTTTAACAGGGGGCGCAGAGATACGCAGTATTTT | CASRQSSFNRGRRDTQYF
TRBJ2-1 | TRBV7-2 | TRBD2 | many | TGTGCCAGCTCCGACCAACTAGCGGGAGGGCGGGACAATGAGCAGTTCTTC | CASSDQLAGGRDNEQFF
TRBJ2-2 | TRBV20-1 | TRBD2 | few | TGCAGTGCCGTCTGGCGACTAGCGGGACTCGGGGGGACCGGGGAGCTGTTTTTT | CSAVWRLAGLGGTGELFF
TRBJ1-1 | TRBV19 | NA | few | TGTGCCGGGGGACAATCAAAGAACACTGAAGCTTTCTTT | CAGGQSKNTEAFF
TRBJ2-5 | TRBV20-1 | TRBD2 | NA | TGCAGTGCTAGAGAGAGTCGGTTGGCGGGAGTAGTGGAGACCCAGTACTTC | CSARESRLAGVVETQYF
TRBJ2-1 | TRBV7-9 | NA | NA | TGTGCCAGCAGCTTAGCGGCGGCATCCGTCCGGGACTACAATGAGCAGTTCTTC | CASSLAAASVRDYNEQFF
TRBJ1-5 | TRBV7-2 | NA | many | TGTGCCAGCAGCTTCGGTCAGTATAGCAATCAGCCCCAGCATTTT | CASSFGQYSNQPQHF
TRBJ2-1 | TRBV18 | TRBD1 | many | TGTGCCAGCTCTCGGATGACAGGGAATAAGAATGAGCAGTTCTTC | CASSRMTGNKNEQFF
TRBJ2-7 | TRBV4-1 | TRBD1 | many | TGCGCCAGCAGCCAAGTGACAGGGGCGCACAACGAGCAGTACTTC | CASSQVTGAHNEQYF
TRBJ2-5 | TRBV6-2/TRBV6-3 | TRBD2 | many | TGTGCCAGCAGTCTAGCGGGAGAGGGGAAAGAGACCCAGTACTTC | CASSLAGEGKETQYF
TRBJ1-2 | TRBV18 | NA | many | TGTGCCAGCTCACCCGACATGGGCTATGGCTACACCTTC | CASSPDMGYGYTF
TRBJ2-3 | TRBV20-1 | TRBD2 | NA | TGCAGTGCCGTAAGGACTAGCGTCAGCACAGATACGCAGTATTTT | CSAVRTSVSTDTQYF
TRBJ2-1 | TRBV5-1 | TRBD2 | many | TGCGCCAGCAGCCTGCCCCTAGCGGGAGCCGACAATGAGCAGTTCTTC | CASSLPLAGADNEQFF
TRBJ2-7 | TRBV12-3/TRBV12-4 | TRBD2 | many | TGTGCCAGCAGTTTGTCAGCTAGCGGGAGAGGCTACGAGCAGTACTTC | CASSLSASGRGYEQYF
TRBJ2-7 | TRBV6-1 | NA | many | TGTGCCAGCAGTGAAGCGTTCGGAGTAGCGTCGCACTACGAGCAGTACTTC | CASSEAFGVASHYEQYF
TRBJ2-2 | TRBV19 | TRBD2 | NA | TGTGCCAGTAGTACCGCCCTCAGGAGGACTAGCGGGAGCGGGGACACCGGGGAGCTGTTTTTT | CASSTALRRTSGSGDTGELFF
TRBJ1-2 | TRBV6-2/TRBV6-3 | TRBD1 | once | TGTGCCAGCACAGATAGGGACAGGGGGCTCTATGGCTACACCTTC | CASTDRDRGLYGYTF
TRBJ2-7 | TRBV6-2/TRBV6-3 | NA | NA | TGTGCCAGCAGTCCTCCTCGGACAGACACCTACGAGCAGTACTTC | CASSPPRTDTYEQYF
TRBJ2-3 | TRBV4-2 | TRBD2 | NA | TGTGCCAGCAGCCAACCGCTAGCGGGAACTACAGATACGCAGTATTTT | CASSQPLAGTTDTQYF
TRBJ1-5 | TRBV7-2 | NA | many | TGTGCCAGCAGCTTAGCGGGCAGCTCCAATCAGCCCCAGCATTTT | CASSLAGSSNQPQHF
TRBJ2-1 | TRBV28 | NA | few | TGTGCCAGCAGTTTGGATTCCAGCGATGAGCAGTTCTTC | CASSLDSSDEQFF
TRBJ2-1 | TRBV7-8 | NA | many | TGTGCCAGCAGTTCCCGGAGGGCCGTATTTGGAGAGCAGTTCTTC | CASSSRRAVFGEQFF
TRBJ2-7 | TRBV28 | TRBD2 | many | TGTGCCAGCAGTTTATCTAGCGGGGTGGGGTTTAGGAACGAGCAGTACTTC | CASSLSSGVGFRNEQYF
TRBJ2-3 | TRBV13 | NA | few | TGTGCCAGCTGTCGGGGCACAGATACGCAGTATTTT | CASCRGTDTQYF
TRBJ2-2 | TRBV20-1 | NA | NA | TGCAGTGCTAGGTCCTTCCCGGGCACCGGGGAGCTGTTTTTT | CSARSFPGTGELFF
TRBJ2-7 | TRBV6-5 | NA | NA | TGTGCCAGCAGTTACACCAGTCTTTCCTACGAGCAGTACTTC | CASSYTSLSYEQYF